These 12 T cell receptor beta chains share one sample of origin, sequenced in a study of blood T cell repertoires in COVID-19 (dated by TCRdb to about 2020). Libraries were built with the immunoSEQ multiplex PCR assay. TCRdb took over this immuneACCESS table, retaining in-frame rearrangements with V and J assigned. Such tables are incomplete; in checked studies, under half of the missing clones stem from an unresolved V gene, and the remainder is unexplained. The sample table contains 95,000 to 100,000 clones; only one count was recorded for around 85% of them. The ten largest account for about 1.8% of the sample. Sequenced material: peripheral blood. The receptors come from a woman in her 70s with active or convalescent COVID-19.

This rearrangement joins TRBV6-6 to TRBJ1-2; TRBD1 might be the D (6 bases). The CDR3 is made up of 13 amino acids. Germline CDR1 is MNHNY and CDR2 is SVGAGI (reference sequence). Trimming pared 4 bases from V and 0 bases from J, leaving 6 bases between. CDR3 loop: CASSWDTNYGYTF. DNA of the CDR3: TGTGCCAGCAGTTGGGACACTAACTATGGCTACACCTTC.

The V and J genes are TRBV15 and TRBJ2-7; maybe TRBD1 (5 bases). The CDR3 covers 15 residues. Germline CDR1 reads LNHNV; CDR2 reads YYDKDF (reference sequence). Trimming stripped 1 base from V and 5 bases from J, with 15 bases between. DNA of the CDR3: TGTGCCACCAGCAGAGGAACAGGCGTGAGACACGAGCAGTACTTC. This translates into CATSRGTGVRHEQYF.

CDR3 DNA: TGTGCCAGCAGCCCTAATGGACAGAGAGAGACCCAGTACTTC. This translates into CASSPNGQRETQYF. The chain employs TRBV13 and TRBJ2-5; possibly TRBD1 for D (6 bases). CDR1 and CDR2 from the germline V gene are PRHDT and FYEKMQ (reference sequence). With 5 bases removed from V and 4 bases from J, the gap between germline ends came to 14 bases. CDR3 length: 14 residues.

The genes are TRBV6-1 and TRBJ2-5; TRBD2 agrees at 9 bases. The CDR3 consists of 14 residues. With 2 bases clipped from V and 4 bases from J, the junction kept 2 bases outside the gene matches. Germline values: CDR1 MNHNS, CDR2 SASEGT. CDR3 nucleotides: TGTGCCAGCAGTGAACTAGCGGGGCTAGAGACCCAGTACTTC. Translating gives CASSELAGLETQYF.

The chain is built from TRBV5-4 and TRBJ1-3; tentative D call: TRBD1 (5 bases). Germline V gene sequence: CDR1 SGHNT, CDR2 YYREEE (reference sequence). Trimming stripped 1 base from V and 0 bases from J, with 8 bases between. CDR3 size: 15 residues. CDR3 in amino acids: CASSLPGDSGNTIYF. DNA of the CDR3: TGTGCCAGCAGCTTGCCGGGGGACTCTGGAAACACCATATATTTT.

The rearrangement links TRBV24-1 to TRBJ1-2, with 8 bases lining up with TRBD1. The CDR3 runs 15 residues. The germline V gene has CDR1 KGHDR and CDR2 SFDVKD. The V segment lost 4 bases and the J segment 9 bases; nucleotides outside the gene matches: 12. CDR3 protein: CATSDTGTGGTRYTF. CDR3 bases: TGTGCCACCAGTGACACCGGGACAGGAGGTACCCGCTACACCTTC.

This clone was counted between two and nine times. V usage is TRBV5-4 and J usage is TRBJ2-2; D gene unclear. The V end lost 3 bases, the J end lost 5 bases, and 5 bases lay between the germline ends. The CDR3 sequence is 12 residues long. The germline V gene has CDR1 SGHNT and CDR2 YYREEE (reference sequence). Written as DNA, the CDR3 is TGTGCCAGCAGCTCATTTACCGGGGAGCTGTTTTTT. Translated: CASSSFTGELFF.

This chain joins TRBV10-2 and TRBJ2-7; the match to TRBD2 covers 7 bases. Losses at the gene ends were 3 bases for V and 6 bases for J; bases not matched to a gene: 11. The CDR3 spans 15 residues. The germline V gene has CDR1 WSHSY and CDR2 SAAADI. CDR3 DNA: TGCGCCAGCAGTGACTGGGCTAGCGGAAAGCTCGAGCAGTACTTC. It yields the protein CASSDWASGKLEQYF.

The gene calls are TRBV7-3 and TRBJ2-3, with a tentative D call TRBD2 (6 bases). The germline gives CDR1 SGHTA, CDR2 FQGTGA. Trimming took 5 bases from V and 4 from J, leaving 19 bases between them. This CDR3 contains 16 residues. CDR3: CASSRGGGGNADTQYF. In DNA form, the CDR3 reads TGTGCCAGCAGCCGGGGCGGCGGCGGGAACGCAGATACGCAGTATTTT. The whole variable domain, filled in from reference TRBV7-3 and TRBJ2-3, reads GAGVSQTPSNKVTEKGKYVELRCDPISGHTALYWYRQSLGQGPEFLIYFQGTGAADDSGLPNDRFFAVRPEGSVSTLKIQRTERGDSAVYLCASSRGGGGNADTQYFGPGTRLTVL.

The J gene is TRBJ2-1, the V gene TRBV13; D is perhaps TRBD2 (6 bases). The germline V and J ends were trimmed by 2 bases and 0 bases, with 11 bases remaining between them. Germline loops: CDR1 PRHDT, CDR2 FYEKMQ (reference sequence). CDR3 size: 16 residues. The CDR3 coding sequence is TGTGCCAGCAGCTTATACGGGGGAAGCTCCTACAATGAGCAGTTCTTC. Its protein product is CASSLYGGSSYNEQFF.

CDR3 sequence reads: CATSDYGGSYNEQFF. The DNA for the CDR3 is TGTGCCACCAGTGATTACGGGGGCTCCTACAATGAGCAGTTCTTC. The rearrangement uses TRBV24-1 and TRBJ2-1; TRBD2 might be the D (6 bases). The CDR3 length is 15 residues. V lost 2 bases to trimming and J lost 0 bases, with 7 bases between them. Germline CDR1 reads KGHDR; CDR2 reads SFDVKD.

This rearrangement joins TRBV4-1 to TRBJ2-1; D unclear. Germline V gene data show CDR1 as MGHRA and CDR2 as YSYEKL. The CDR3 covers 16 residues. Trimming cost V 0 bases and J 1 base, with 10 bases left between them. The CDR3 sequence: CASSQEERRSYNEQFF. CDR3 sequence (DNA): TGCGCCAGCAGCCAAGAAGAAAGGCGGTCCTACAATGAGCAGTTCTTC.